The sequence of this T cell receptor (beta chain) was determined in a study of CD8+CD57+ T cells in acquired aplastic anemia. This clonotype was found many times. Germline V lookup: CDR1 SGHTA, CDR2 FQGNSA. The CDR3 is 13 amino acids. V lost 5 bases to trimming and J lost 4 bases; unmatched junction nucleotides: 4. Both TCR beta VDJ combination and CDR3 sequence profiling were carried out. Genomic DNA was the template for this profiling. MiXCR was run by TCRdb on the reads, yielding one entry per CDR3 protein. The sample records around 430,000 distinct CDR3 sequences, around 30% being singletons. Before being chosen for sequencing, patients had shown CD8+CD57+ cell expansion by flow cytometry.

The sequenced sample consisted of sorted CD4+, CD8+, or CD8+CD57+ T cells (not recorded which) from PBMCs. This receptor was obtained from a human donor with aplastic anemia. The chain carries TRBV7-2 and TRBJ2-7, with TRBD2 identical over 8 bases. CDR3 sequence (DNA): TGTGCCAGCAGCCCACTAGCGGCTTACGAGCAGTACTTC. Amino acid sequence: CASSPLAAYEQYF.